This T cell receptor beta chain is from a study of T-cell reconstitution after alpha-beta-depleted transplantation in children. Construction of the TCRbeta library involved unique molecular identifiers. One entry per CDR3 protein, called by TCRdb with MiXCR from the PCR reads. Seen here are hundreds of thousands of distinct CDR3 sequences, roughly 15% observed once, and the top ten hold approximately 1%. This clonotype was recorded many times. The germline CDR1 and CDR2 sequences are DFQATT and SNEGSKA (reference sequence). The CDR3 is made up of 15 amino acids. V was clipped by 5 bases and J by 4 bases, with 18 bases between them.

The specimen was PBMCs from the stem cell graft donor, collected from the stem cell graft. This sequence originates from a human donor who donated a stem cell graft to a child with acute myeloid leukemia. The V call is TRBV20-1, the J call TRBJ1-3; no firm D call. The CDR3 DNA is TGCAGTGCTCAAGCGGGATACCGAATGGGAAACACCATATATTTT. Amino acids: CSAQAGYRMGNTIYF.